Below are 10 T cell receptor beta chains sequenced from a single sample in a study of T cell responses to AZD1222 COVID-19 vaccine. Sequencing used immunoSEQ multiplex PCR; TCRdb keeps in-frame clones, though not all of them. The sample yields some 150,000 clones, around 94% seen once. This material consisted of peripheral blood, taken on day 0 of AZD1222 vaccination. These receptors all come from an adult in good health.

This chain uses TRBV12-5 with TRBJ2-1; 9 bases agree with TRBD2. This CDR3 spans 18 amino acids. Germline V gene lookup returns CDR1 LGHNT and CDR2 FRNRAP. Trimming took 0 bases from V and 5 from J; bases not matched to a gene: 11. CDR3 region: CASGLVRSAGGPDNEQFF. DNA for the CDR3: TGTGCTAGTGGTTTGGTACGATCTGCGGGAGGGCCTGACAATGAGCAGTTCTTC.

In nucleotides, the CDR3 is TGTGCCAGCAGTTACACGACTAGCAGGTCAGATACGCAGTATTTT. Amino acid sequence: CASSYTTSRSDTQYF. This rearrangement joins TRBV5-5 to TRBJ2-3; 7 nucleotides line up with TRBD2. CDR1 is SGHKS and CDR2 is YYEKEE in the germline V gene (reference sequence). The V gene end was trimmed by 5 bases and the J gene end by 4 bases; junction bases not matched to a gene: 10. The CDR3 covers 15 residues. Based on the CDR3 plus reference TRBV5-5 and TRBJ2-3, the full variable domain is DAGVTQSPTHLIKTRGQQVTLRCSPISGHKSVSWYQQVLGQGPQFIFQYYEKEERGRGNFPDRFSARQFPNYSSELNVNALLLGDSALYLCASSYTTSRSDTQYFGPGTRLTVL.

The chain recombines TRBV7-9 with TRBJ2-4; no reliable D call. Germline V CDR1 and CDR2: SEHNR, FQNEAQ (reference sequence). Deletions cut 5 bases from V and 0 bases from J, with 5 bases between. The CDR3 extends over 13 amino acids. For the CDR3, the DNA is TGTGCCAGCAGCGGCCTAGCCAAAAACATTCAGTACTTC. Protein sequence: CASSGLAKNIQYF.

This chain connects TRBV5-1 to TRBJ1-3, with D perhaps matching TRBD1 (6 bases). CDR3 length equals 17 residues. The germline gives CDR1 SGHRS, CDR2 YFSETQ. Trimming stripped 4 bases from V and 0 bases from J, with 17 bases between. This chain's CDR3 is CASSPRGQGNSGNTIYF. The DNA for the CDR3 is TGCGCCAGCAGCCCGCGGGGGCAGGGCAACTCTGGAAACACCATATATTTT.

CDR3 nucleotides: TGCGCCAGCAGCCAAGAGGGGACTAGCGCCTCTCTATACGAGCAGTACTTC. Protein: CASSQEGTSASLYEQYF. The gene calls are TRBV4-1 and TRBJ2-7; 10 bases align to TRBD2. After removal of 0 bases from V and 4 bases from J, the junction contained 9 bases not matched to a gene. There are 17 residues in the CDR3. Germline CDR1 and CDR2: MGHRA and YSYEKL.

In this sample, this clone turned up a few times. Other DNA sequences in the same sample also yield this CDR3. The chain uses TRBV5-6 and TRBJ2-7, with TRBD1 matching over 7 bases. The CDR3 length is 14 residues. Trimming removed 0 bases from V and 2 bases from J; junction bases left unmatched: 2. The germline CDR1 and CDR2 sequences are SGHDT and YYEEEE. As DNA, the CDR3 is TGTGCCAGCAGCTTGGGTCAGGGGGCCTACGAGCAGTACTTC. Its protein product is CASSLGQGAYEQYF. The full variable domain, in which reference TRBV5-6 and TRBJ2-7 provide the parts outside the CDR3, is DAGVTQSPTHLIKTRGQQVTLRCSPKSGHDTVSWYQQALGQGPQFIFQYYEEEERQRGNFPDRFSGHQFPNYSSELNVNALLLGDSALYLCASSLGQGAYEQYFGPGTRLTVT.

This clone was counted a few times. The V and J genes are TRBV12-3 or TRBV12-4 and TRBJ1-1, with D perhaps TRBD1 (5 bases). The CDR3 loop spans 13 amino acids. V lost 6 bases and J 0 bases, leaving 8 bases between the germline ends. The CDR3 sequence: CASRRQMNTEAFF. CDR3 DNA sequence: TGTGCCAGCAGACGACAGATGAACACTGAAGCTTTCTTT.

The J gene is TRBJ2-3, the V gene TRBV3-1 (or the pseudogene TRBV3-2), with 15 bases aligning to TRBD2. V was clipped by 3 bases and J by 10 bases; unmatched bases: 8. CDR1 and CDR2 from the germline V gene are LGHDT and YNNKEL (reference sequence). The CDR3 loop spans 16 amino acids. Here the CDR3 DNA reads TGTGCCAGCAGCCATGCTGGACTAGCGGGAGGGCGGGCGCAGTATTTT. As protein: CASSHAGLAGGRAQYF.

The V call is TRBV3-1 (or the pseudogene TRBV3-2), the J call TRBJ2-3; D is possibly TRBD2 (5 bases). The CDR3 runs 16 residues. CDR1 LGHDT and CDR2 YNNKEL come from the germline V gene (reference sequence). Deletions cut 1 base from V and 1 base from J, with 12 bases between. The CDR3 is CASSQGPGIGTDTQYF. In nucleotides, the CDR3 is TGTGCCAGCAGCCAAGGTCCCGGGATAGGCACAGATACGCAGTATTTT.

This sequence joins TRBV10-3 and TRBJ2-7; 10 nucleotides line up with TRBD2. Germline CDR1 and CDR2: ENHRY and SYGVKD. The V gene end was trimmed by 3 bases and the J gene end by 2 bases; junction bases not matched to a gene: 4. CDR3 size: 15 residues. DNA of the CDR3: TGTGCCATCAGTGATCAAGCGGGAGGGCCCTACGAGCAGTACTTC. This translates into CAISDQAGGPYEQYF.